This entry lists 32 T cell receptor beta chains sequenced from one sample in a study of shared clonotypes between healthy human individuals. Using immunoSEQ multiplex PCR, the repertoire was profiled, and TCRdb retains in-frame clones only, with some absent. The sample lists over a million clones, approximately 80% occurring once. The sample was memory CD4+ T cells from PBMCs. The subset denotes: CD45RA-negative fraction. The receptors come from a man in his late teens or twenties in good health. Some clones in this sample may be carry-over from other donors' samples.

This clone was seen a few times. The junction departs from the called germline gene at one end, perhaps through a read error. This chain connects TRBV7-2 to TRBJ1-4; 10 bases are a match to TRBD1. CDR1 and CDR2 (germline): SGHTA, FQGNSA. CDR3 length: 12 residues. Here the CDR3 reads CASSSRQGALYF. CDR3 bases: TGTGCCAGCAGCTCCCGACAGGGGGCGCTATATTTT.

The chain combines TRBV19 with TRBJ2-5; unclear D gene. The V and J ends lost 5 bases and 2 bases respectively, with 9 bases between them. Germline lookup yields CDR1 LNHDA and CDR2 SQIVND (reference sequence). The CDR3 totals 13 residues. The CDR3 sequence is CASSQRKQETQYF. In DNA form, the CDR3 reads TGTGCCAGTAGTCAAAGGAAACAAGAGACCCAGTACTTC.

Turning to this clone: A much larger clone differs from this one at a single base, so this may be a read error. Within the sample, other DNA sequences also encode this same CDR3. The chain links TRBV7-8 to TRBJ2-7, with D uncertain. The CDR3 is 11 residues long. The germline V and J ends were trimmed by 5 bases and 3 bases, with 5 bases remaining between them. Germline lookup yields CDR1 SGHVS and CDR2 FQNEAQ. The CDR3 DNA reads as TGTGCCAGCAGCCGTTACTACGAGCAGTACTTC. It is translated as CASSRYYEQYF.

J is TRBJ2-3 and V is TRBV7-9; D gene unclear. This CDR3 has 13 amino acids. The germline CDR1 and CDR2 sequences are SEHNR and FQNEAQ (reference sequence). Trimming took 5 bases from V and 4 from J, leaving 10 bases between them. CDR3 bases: TGTGCCAGCAGCCGGCGTGGCGCAGATACGCAGTATTTT. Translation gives CASSRRGADTQYF.

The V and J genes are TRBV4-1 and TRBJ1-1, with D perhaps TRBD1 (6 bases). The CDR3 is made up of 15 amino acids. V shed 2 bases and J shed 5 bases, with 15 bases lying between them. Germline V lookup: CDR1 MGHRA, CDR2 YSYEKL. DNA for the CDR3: TGCGCCAGCAGCCAATGGTGGAGGGGGGGGACTGAAGCTTTCTTT. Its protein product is CASSQWWRGGTEAFF.

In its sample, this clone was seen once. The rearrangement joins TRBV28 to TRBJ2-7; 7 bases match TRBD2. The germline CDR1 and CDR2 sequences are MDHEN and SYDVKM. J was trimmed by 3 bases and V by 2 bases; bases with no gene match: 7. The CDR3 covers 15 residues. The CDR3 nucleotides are TGTGCCAGCAGTTTAGTGCAGGGAGGGGACTACGAGCAGTACTTC. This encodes CASSLVQGGDYEQYF.

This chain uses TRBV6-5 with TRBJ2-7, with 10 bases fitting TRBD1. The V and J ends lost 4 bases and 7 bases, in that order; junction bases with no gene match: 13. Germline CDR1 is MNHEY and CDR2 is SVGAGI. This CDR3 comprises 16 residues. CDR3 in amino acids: CASSSPGQGGVEEQYF. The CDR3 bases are TGTGCCAGCAGTTCCCCTGGACAGGGGGGTGTCGAGGAGCAGTACTTC.

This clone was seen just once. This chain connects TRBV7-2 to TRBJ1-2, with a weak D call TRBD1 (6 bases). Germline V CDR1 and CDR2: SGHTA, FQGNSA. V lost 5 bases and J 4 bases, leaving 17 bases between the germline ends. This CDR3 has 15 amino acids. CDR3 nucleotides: TGTGCCAGCAGCCCCGAGGGGGGGTGGGGCTATGGCTACACCTTC. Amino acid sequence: CASSPEGGWGYGYTF.

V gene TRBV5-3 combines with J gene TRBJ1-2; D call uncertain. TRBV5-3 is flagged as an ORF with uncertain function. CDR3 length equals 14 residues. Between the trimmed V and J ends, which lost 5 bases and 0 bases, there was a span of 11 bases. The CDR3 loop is CARSPSGTNYGYTF. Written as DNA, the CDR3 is TGTGCCAGAAGTCCTTCCGGGACTAACTATGGCTACACCTTC.

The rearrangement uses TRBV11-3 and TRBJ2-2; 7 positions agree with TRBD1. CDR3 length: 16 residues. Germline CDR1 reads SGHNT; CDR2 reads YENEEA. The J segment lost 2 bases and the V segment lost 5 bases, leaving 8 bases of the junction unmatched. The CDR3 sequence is CASSPPTGRNTGELFF. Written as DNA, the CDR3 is TGTGCCAGCAGCCCACCGACAGGGAGAAACACCGGGGAGCTGTTTTTT.

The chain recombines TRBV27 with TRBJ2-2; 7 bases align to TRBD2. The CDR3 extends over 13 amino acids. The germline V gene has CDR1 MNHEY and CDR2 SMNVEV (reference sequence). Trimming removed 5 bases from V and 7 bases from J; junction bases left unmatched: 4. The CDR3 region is CASSPGGYGELFF. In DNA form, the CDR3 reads TGTGCCAGCAGTCCCGGGGGGTACGGGGAGCTGTTTTTT.

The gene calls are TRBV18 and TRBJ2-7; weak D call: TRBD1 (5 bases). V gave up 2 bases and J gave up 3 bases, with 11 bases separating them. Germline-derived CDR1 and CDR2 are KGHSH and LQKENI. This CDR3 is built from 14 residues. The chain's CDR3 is CASSPGASNYEQYF. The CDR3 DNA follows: TGTGCCAGCTCACCAGGGGCCTCAAACTACGAGCAGTACTTC.

CDR3 loop: CASRLLAGIANEQFF. DNA of the CDR3: TGCGCCAGCAGGCTACTAGCGGGAATCGCTAATGAGCAGTTCTTC. V gene TRBV4-1 combines with J gene TRBJ2-1; TRBD2 agrees at 10 bases. The CDR3 sequence is 15 residues long. Losses at the gene ends were 6 bases for V and 7 bases for J; bases not matched to a gene: 9. The germline CDR1 and CDR2 sequences are MGHRA and YSYEKL.

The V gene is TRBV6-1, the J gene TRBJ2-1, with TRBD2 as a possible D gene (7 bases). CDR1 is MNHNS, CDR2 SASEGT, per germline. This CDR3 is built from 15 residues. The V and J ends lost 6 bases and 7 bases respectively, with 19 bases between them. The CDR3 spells CASRRGALAGNEQFF. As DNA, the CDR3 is TGTGCCAGCAGACGGGGGGCACTAGCAGGGAATGAGCAGTTCTTC.

The CDR3, as DNA: TGTGCCAGCAGCTTAGCGGAGGGAAGTGAAGCTTTCTTT. Its translation is CASSLAEGSEAFF. This rearrangement joins TRBV7-9 to TRBJ1-1; no firm D call. The germline V gene encodes CDR1 SEHNR and CDR2 FQNEAQ (reference sequence). Trimming left V 0 bases short and J 7 bases short, with 9 bases between. The CDR3 runs 13 residues.

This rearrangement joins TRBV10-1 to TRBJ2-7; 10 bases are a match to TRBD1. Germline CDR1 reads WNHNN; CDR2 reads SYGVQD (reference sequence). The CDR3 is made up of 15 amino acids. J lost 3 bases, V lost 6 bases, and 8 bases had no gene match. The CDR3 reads CASSQRTGGVYEQYF. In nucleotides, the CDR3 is TGCGCCAGCAGCCAACGGACAGGGGGTGTCTACGAGCAGTACTTC.

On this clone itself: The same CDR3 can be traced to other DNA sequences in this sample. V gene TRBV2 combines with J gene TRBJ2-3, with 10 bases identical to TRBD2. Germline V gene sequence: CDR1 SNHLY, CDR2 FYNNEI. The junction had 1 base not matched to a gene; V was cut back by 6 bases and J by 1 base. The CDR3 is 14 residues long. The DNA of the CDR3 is TGTGCCAGCAGCGGGACTAGCGGCACAGATACGCAGTATTTT. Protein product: CASSGTSGTDTQYF.

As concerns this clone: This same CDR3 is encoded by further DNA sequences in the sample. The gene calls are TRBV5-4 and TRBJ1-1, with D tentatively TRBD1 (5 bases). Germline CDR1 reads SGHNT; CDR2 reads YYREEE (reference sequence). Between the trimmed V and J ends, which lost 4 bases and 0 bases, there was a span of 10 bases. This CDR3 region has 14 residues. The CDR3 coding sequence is TGTGCCAGCAGCCTGGGACGGGTGAACACTGAAGCTTTCTTT. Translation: CASSLGRVNTEAFF.

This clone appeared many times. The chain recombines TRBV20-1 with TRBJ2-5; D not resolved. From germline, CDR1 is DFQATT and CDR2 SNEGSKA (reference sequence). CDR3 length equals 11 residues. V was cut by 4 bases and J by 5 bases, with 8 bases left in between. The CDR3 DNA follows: TGCAGTGCTATTAGTATGGAGACCCAGTACTTC. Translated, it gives CSAISMETQYF.

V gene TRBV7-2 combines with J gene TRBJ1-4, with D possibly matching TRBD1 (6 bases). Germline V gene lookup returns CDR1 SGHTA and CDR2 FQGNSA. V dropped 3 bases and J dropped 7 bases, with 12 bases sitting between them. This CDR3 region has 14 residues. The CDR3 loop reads CASSFTGPGEKLFF. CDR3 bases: TGTGCCAGCAGCTTTACAGGGCCGGGTGAAAAACTGTTTTTT.

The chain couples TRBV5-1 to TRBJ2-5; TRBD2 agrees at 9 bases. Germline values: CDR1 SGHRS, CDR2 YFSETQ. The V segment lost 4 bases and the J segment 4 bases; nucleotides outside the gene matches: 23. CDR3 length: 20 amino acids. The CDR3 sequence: CASSPGLGSGGLTLRETQYF. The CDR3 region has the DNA TGCGCCAGCAGCCCGGGACTCGGTAGCGGGGGATTGACGTTGCGAGAGACCCAGTACTTC.

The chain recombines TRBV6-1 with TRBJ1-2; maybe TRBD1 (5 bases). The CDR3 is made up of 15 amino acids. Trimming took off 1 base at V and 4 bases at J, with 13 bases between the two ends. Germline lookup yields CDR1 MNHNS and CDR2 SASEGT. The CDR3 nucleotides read TGTGCCAGCAGTGAAGAGGCCGGGACCATCTATGGCTACACCTTC. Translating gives CASSEEAGTIYGYTF.

The CDR3 loop reads CASRSPGLGTDTQYF. DNA for the CDR3: TGTGCCAGCAGAAGCCCGGGACTAGGCACAGATACGCAGTATTTT. The chain uses TRBV6-5 and TRBJ2-3; 8 bases line up with TRBD2. Germline V lookup: CDR1 MNHEY, CDR2 SVGAGI. The V segment lost 6 bases and the J segment 1 base; nucleotides outside the gene matches: 6. The CDR3 sequence is 15 residues long.

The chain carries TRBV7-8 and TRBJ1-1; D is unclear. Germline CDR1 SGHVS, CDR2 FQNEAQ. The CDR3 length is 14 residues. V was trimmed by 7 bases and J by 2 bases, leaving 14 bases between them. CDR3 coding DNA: TGTGCCAGCACCCCGAAGGACGGCAACACTGAAGCTTTCTTT. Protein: CASTPKDGNTEAFF.

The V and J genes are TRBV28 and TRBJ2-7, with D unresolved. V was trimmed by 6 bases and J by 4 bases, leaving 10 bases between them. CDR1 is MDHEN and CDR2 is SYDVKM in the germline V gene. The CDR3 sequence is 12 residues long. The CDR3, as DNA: TGTGCCAGCAGCACCCTGGGGTACGAGCAGTACTTC. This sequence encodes CASSTLGYEQYF.

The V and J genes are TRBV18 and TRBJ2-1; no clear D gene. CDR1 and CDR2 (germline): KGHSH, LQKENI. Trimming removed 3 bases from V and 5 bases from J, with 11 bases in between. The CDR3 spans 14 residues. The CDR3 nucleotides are TGTGCCAGCTCACCCTACCAGGAAAACAATGAGCAGTTCTTC. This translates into CASSPYQENNEQFF.

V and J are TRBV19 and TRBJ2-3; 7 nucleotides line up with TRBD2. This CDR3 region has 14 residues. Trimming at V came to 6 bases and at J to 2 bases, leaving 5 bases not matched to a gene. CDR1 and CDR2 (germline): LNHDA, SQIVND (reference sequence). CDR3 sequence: CASSAGVNTDTQYF. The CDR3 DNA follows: TGTGCCAGTAGCGCGGGAGTCAACACAGATACGCAGTATTTT. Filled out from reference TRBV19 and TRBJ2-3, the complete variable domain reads DGGITQSPKYLFRKEGQNVTLSCEQNLNHDAMYWYRQDPGQGLRLIYYSQIVNDFQKGDIAEGYSVSREKKESFPLTVTSAQKNPTAFYLCASSAGVNTDTQYFGPGTRLTVL.

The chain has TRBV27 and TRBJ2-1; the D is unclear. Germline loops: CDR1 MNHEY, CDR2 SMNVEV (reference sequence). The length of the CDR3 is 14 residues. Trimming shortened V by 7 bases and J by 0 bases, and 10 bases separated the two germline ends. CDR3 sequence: CASNKVSSYNEQFF. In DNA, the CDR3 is TGTGCCAGCAACAAGGTAAGCTCCTACAATGAGCAGTTCTTC.

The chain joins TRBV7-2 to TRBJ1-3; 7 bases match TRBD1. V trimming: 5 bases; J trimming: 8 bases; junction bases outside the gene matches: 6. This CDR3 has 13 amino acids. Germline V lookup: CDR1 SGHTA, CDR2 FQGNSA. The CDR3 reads CASSADRAHTIYF. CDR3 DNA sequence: TGTGCCAGCAGCGCCGACAGGGCACACACCATATATTTT.

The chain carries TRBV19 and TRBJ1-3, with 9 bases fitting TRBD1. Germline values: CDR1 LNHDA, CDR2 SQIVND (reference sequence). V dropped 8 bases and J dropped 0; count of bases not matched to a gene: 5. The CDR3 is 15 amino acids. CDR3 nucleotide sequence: TGTGCCAGTGGACAGGGGTCAGCCTCTGGAAACACCATATATTTT. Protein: CASGQGSASGNTIYF.

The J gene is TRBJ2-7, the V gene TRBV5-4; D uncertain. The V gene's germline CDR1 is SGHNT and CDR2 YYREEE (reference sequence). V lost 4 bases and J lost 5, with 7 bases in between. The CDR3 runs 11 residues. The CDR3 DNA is TGTGCCAGCAGCAACGAGGACGAGCAGTACTTC. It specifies CASSNEDEQYF.

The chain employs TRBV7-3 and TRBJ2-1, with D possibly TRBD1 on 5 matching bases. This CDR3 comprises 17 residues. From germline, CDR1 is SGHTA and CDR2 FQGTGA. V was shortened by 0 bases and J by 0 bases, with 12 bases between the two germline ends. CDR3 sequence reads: CASSLTGQGGSYNEQFF. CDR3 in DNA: TGTGCCAGCAGCTTAACGGGGCAGGGCGGCTCCTACAATGAGCAGTTCTTC.